Listed here are 19 T cell receptor beta chains from one sample, sequenced in a study of T cell responses to AZD1222 COVID-19 vaccine. The method was immunoSEQ multiplex PCR; TCRdb's version includes in-frame clones alone and lacks a portion of them. The profile shows under 110,000 clones, about nine tenths of them singletons. The source was peripheral blood, collected on day 0 of AZD1222 vaccination. The receptors derive from an adult in good health.

The chain carries TRBV19 and TRBJ1-2; 8 bases are a match to TRBD1. CDR3 length: 15 amino acids. V lost 9 bases to trimming and J lost 6 bases; unmatched junction nucleotides: 15. Germline assignment: CDR1 LNHDA and CDR2 SQIVND (reference sequence). The CDR3 region has the DNA TGTGCCAGCCGATTCTTAACAGGGGGGCTGAATGGCTACACCTTC. Protein sequence: CASRFLTGGLNGYTF.

V usage is TRBV5-1 and J usage is TRBJ1-1; a weak D match, TRBD1 (6 bases). Germline-derived CDR1 and CDR2 are SGHRS and YFSETQ. Trimming cost V 4 bases and J 5 bases, with 15 bases left between them. The CDR3 is 14 residues long. As DNA, the CDR3 is TGCGCCAGCAGCCCTGGGACATCAGGGACTGAAGCTTTCTTT. It is translated as CASSPGTSGTEAFF.

The chain employs TRBV5-4 and TRBJ2-1, with a tentative D call TRBD2 (6 bases). Germline V lookup: CDR1 SGHNT, CDR2 YYREEE (reference sequence). V lost 0 bases to trimming and J lost 4 bases, with 17 bases between them. This CDR3 has 17 residues. The CDR3 DNA reads as TGTGCCAGCAGCTTGGCTATGGGGGGTGGGATTTACAATGAGCAGTTCTTC. Its translation is CASSLAMGGGIYNEQFF.

The chain is built from TRBV19 and TRBJ1-1; D remains unclear. CDR1 is LNHDA, CDR2 SQIVND, per germline (reference sequence). The CDR3 consists of 12 residues. V was shortened by 6 bases and J by 5 bases, with 10 bases between the two germline ends. CDR3 nucleotide sequence: TGTGCCAGTAGATCAAGCTGGACTGAAGCTTTCTTT. Its translation is CASRSSWTEAFF.

The CDR3 nucleotides read TGCGCCAGCAGCCAACGGACTAGCGGGGTGGTTATCTACGAGCAGTACTTC. Protein sequence: CASSQRTSGVVIYEQYF. The chain is built from TRBV4-1 and TRBJ2-7; TRBD2 matches 12 bases. Trimming at V came to 2 bases and at J to 3 bases, leaving 8 bases not matched to a gene. In germline, CDR1 is MGHRA, CDR2 YSYEKL. The CDR3 extends over 17 amino acids.

The chain couples TRBV19 to TRBJ2-1, with TRBD2 matching 9 bases. V was pared by 7 bases and J by 8 bases, with 12 bases of the junction left unmatched. The CDR3 is made up of 15 amino acids. Germline CDR1 and CDR2: LNHDA and SQIVND (reference sequence). CDR3: CASTAGGQVLDEQFF. CDR3 nucleotide sequence: TGTGCCAGTACAGCGGGGGGCCAGGTTCTGGATGAGCAGTTCTTC.

In its sample, this clone was seen a few times. The chain joins TRBV6-2 or TRBV6-3 to TRBJ2-1, with 8 positions matching TRBD2. The CDR3 is 16 amino acids. Per the germline V gene, CDR1 is MNHEY and CDR2 is SVGEGT. J lost 1 base, V lost 7 bases, and 9 bases had no gene match. The CDR3 sequence: CASNPPGTRSYNEQFF. The CDR3 bases are TGTGCCAGCAACCCTCCCGGGACTAGGTCCTACAATGAGCAGTTCTTC.

The rearrangement links TRBV7-9 to TRBJ2-5, with D perhaps given as TRBD1 or TRBD2 (5 bases each). Trimming pared 7 bases from V and 1 base from J, leaving 13 bases between. The CDR3 has 14 residues. In germline, CDR1 is SEHNR, CDR2 FQNEAQ (reference sequence). CDR3 protein: CASMGMGVQETQYF. As DNA, the CDR3 is TGTGCCAGCATGGGGATGGGGGTCCAAGAGACCCAGTACTTC.

This chain connects TRBV19 to TRBJ2-7; D gene uncertain. The length of the CDR3 is 15 residues. V lost 3 bases to trimming and J lost 2 bases, with 14 bases between them. Germline V CDR1 and CDR2: LNHDA, SQIVND (reference sequence). The CDR3: CASSIPRATTYEQYF. The CDR3 region has the DNA TGTGCCAGTAGTATCCCCCGCGCGACGACCTACGAGCAGTACTTC.

V is TRBV30 and J is TRBJ1-5; the match to TRBD1 covers 7 bases. From germline, CDR1 is GTSNPN and CDR2 SVGIG (reference sequence). Losses at the gene ends were 1 base for V and 4 bases for J; bases not matched to a gene: 1. The CDR3 is made up of 13 amino acids. The CDR3 region has the DNA TGTGCCTGGAGTGACAGGGGTAATCAGCCCCAGCATTTT. This codes for CAWSDRGNQPQHF.

This clone was counted once. The J gene is TRBJ2-1, the V gene TRBV28, with a weak D call TRBD2 (6 bases). Germline V CDR1 and CDR2: MDHEN, SYDVKM. V was shortened by 2 bases and J by 0 bases, with 8 bases between the two germline ends. CDR3 length: 15 residues. CDR3 in amino acids: CASSLAGSSYNEQFF. In nucleotides, the CDR3 is TGTGCCAGCAGTTTAGCGGGGAGCTCCTACAATGAGCAGTTCTTC.

The V call is TRBV20-1, the J call TRBJ1-1; unclear D gene. Trimming left V 3 bases short and J 7 bases short, with 9 bases between. Germline V gives CDR1 DFQATT, CDR2 SNEGSKA (reference sequence). The CDR3 has 11 residues. CDR3 coding DNA: TGCAGTGCTAGTGAACAGATTGAAGCTTTCTTT. Translated: CSASEQIEAFF.

The chain carries TRBV9 and TRBJ1-1; 8 positions match TRBD1. Germline lookup yields CDR1 SGDLS and CDR2 YYNGEE. The junction had 5 bases not matched to a gene; V was cut back by 3 bases and J by 4 bases. The CDR3 is made up of 14 amino acids. The CDR3 DNA reads as TGTGCCAGCAGCGGCAGGGGGCTCTCCACTGAAGCTTTCTTT. As protein: CASSGRGLSTEAFF. Complete variable domain (other parts from reference TRBV9 and TRBJ1-1): DSGVTQTPKHLITATGQRVTLRCSPRSGDLSVYWYQQSLDQGLQFLIQYYNGEERAKGNILERFSAQQFPDLHSELNLSSLELGDSALYFCASSGRGLSTEAFFGQGTRLTVV.

The genes are TRBV2 and TRBJ1-5; D gene unclear. Germline values: CDR1 SNHLY, CDR2 FYNNEI. Between the trimmed V and J ends, which lost 3 bases and 7 bases, there was a span of 13 bases. This CDR3 is 14 amino acids long. CDR3 sequence: CASSDGIQGQPQHF. The CDR3 bases are TGTGCCAGCAGTGATGGCATCCAAGGGCAGCCCCAGCATTTT.

V is TRBV19 and J is TRBJ1-3, with 9 nucleotides matching TRBD1. The germline V gene encodes CDR1 LNHDA and CDR2 SQIVND (reference sequence). With V trimmed by 3 bases and J by 8 bases, 11 bases remained unmatched. This CDR3 is 16 amino acids long. The CDR3 DNA sequence: TGTGCCAGTAGTATCTACCGGGACAGGGAAGTGGACACCATATATTTT. This encodes CASSIYRDREVDTIYF.

DNA of the CDR3: TGTGCCAGCAGCCTTGAACAGGGAAGGTCTGGAAACACCATATATTTT. Its translation is CASSLEQGRSGNTIYF. V gene TRBV4-2 combines with J gene TRBJ1-3; TRBD1 is a possible D gene (6 bases). Germline CDR1 reads LGHNA; CDR2 reads YNFKEQ. The CDR3 consists of 16 residues. V lost 4 bases to trimming and J lost 1 base, with 14 bases between them.

In its sample, this clone was seen once. The chain recombines TRBV28 with TRBJ1-1; 7 bases fit TRBD1. The CDR3 extends over 15 amino acids. Germline CDR1 MDHEN, CDR2 SYDVKM. V lost 5 bases to trimming and J lost 6 bases; unmatched junction nucleotides: 12. CDR3 in amino acids: CASSLPLTGEPEAFF. The CDR3 region has the DNA TGTGCCAGCAGTCTACCCCTCACAGGGGAGCCTGAAGCTTTCTTT.

This chain joins TRBV4-1 and TRBJ2-6; no clear D gene. The CDR3 spans 18 residues. In germline, CDR1 is MGHRA, CDR2 YSYEKL. V was clipped by 0 bases and J by 0 bases, with 12 bases between them. The CDR3 bases are TGCGCCAGCAGCCAAGATGCACTCCTGAGCTCTGGGGCCAACGTCCTGACTTTC. Encoded protein: CASSQDALLSSGANVLTF.

This clone was seen once. This rearrangement joins TRBV12-3 or TRBV12-4 to TRBJ1-2; no clear D gene. This CDR3 region has 13 residues. The V end was cut by 1 base, the J end by 4 bases, with 7 bases between. CDR3: CASSLGRAYGYTF. DNA of the CDR3: TGTGCCAGCAGTTTAGGCAGAGCCTATGGCTACACCTTC.